The 6 T cell receptor beta chains presented below share a single source sample, sequenced in a study of shared clonotypes between healthy human individuals. Only in-frame clones appear in the TCRdb table, and some are missing; sequencing was by immunoSEQ multiplex PCR. The table has almost 700,000 clones, roughly nine tenths seen once. CD45RO negativity and positive selection for CCR7 defined naive CD8 cells, a population that excluded terminally differentiated effector memory CD45RA+ cells. Sequenced: naive CD8+ T cells sorted from blood. These receptor sequences come from a man younger than 40 in good health.

J is TRBJ2-3 and V is TRBV4-1; TRBD2 aligns across 9 bases. The CDR3 sequence is 16 residues long. The V and J ends lost 0 bases and 5 bases, in that order; junction bases with no gene match: 6. Germline V gene lookup returns CDR1 MGHRA and CDR2 YSYEKL. CDR3: CASSQDPGLARDTQYF. As DNA, the CDR3 is TGCGCCAGCAGCCAAGACCCCGGACTAGCGCGAGATACGCAGTATTTT.

The chain uses TRBV7-9 and TRBJ2-5; D is perhaps TRBD2 (5 bases). The CDR3 spans 13 residues. The V gene's germline CDR1 is SEHNR and CDR2 FQNEAQ (reference sequence). V shed 4 bases and J shed 1 base, with 7 bases lying between them. Here the CDR3 reads CASSSAVQETQYF. Written as DNA, the CDR3 is TGTGCCAGCAGCTCAGCGGTCCAAGAGACCCAGTACTTC.

The chain joins TRBV6-1 to TRBJ1-5; D gene uncertain. The V end lost 7 bases, the J end lost 5 bases, and 18 bases lay between the germline ends. Germline V gene sequence: CDR1 MNHNS, CDR2 SASEGT. The CDR3 has 15 amino acids. This CDR3 is CASTPRRALHQPQHF. CDR3 bases: TGTGCCAGCACACCTCGTCGGGCATTACATCAGCCCCAGCATTTT.

CDR3 nucleotides: TGTGCCAGCAGCTGGAAGACAGGGAACTACGAGCAGTACTTC. This codes for CASSWKTGNYEQYF. V gene TRBV5-8 combines with J gene TRBJ2-7; 7 positions match TRBD1. CDR1 SGHTS and CDR2 YDEGEE come from the germline V gene. V was clipped by 3 bases and J by 3 bases; unmatched bases: 6. This CDR3 contains 14 residues.

As to this clone: The sample has other DNA sequences that encode this CDR3 too. J is TRBJ2-3 and V is TRBV6-5, with D hard to call. V lost 0 bases, J lost 4 bases, and 8 bases lay in between. Germline loops: CDR1 MNHEY, CDR2 SVGAGI. The CDR3 runs 14 residues. CDR3 nucleotides: TGTGCCAGCAGTTACTCGCTGGGGTCAGATACGCAGTATTTT. The encoded protein is CASSYSLGSDTQYF.

The chain employs TRBV6-1 and TRBJ2-3; the D gene could be TRBD1 or TRBD2 (5 bases each). The V and J ends lost 4 bases and 2 bases respectively, with 10 bases between them. Germline V gene data show CDR1 as MNHNS and CDR2 as SASEGT. This CDR3 spans 14 amino acids. The CDR3 sequence is CASSAWGFTDTQYF. For the CDR3, the DNA is TGTGCCAGCAGTGCCTGGGGGTTCACAGATACGCAGTATTTT.